Listed here are 22 T cell receptor beta chains from one sample, sequenced in a study of T cell responses to AZD1222 COVID-19 vaccine. TCRdb's table, derived via immunoSEQ multiplex PCR, lists solely in-frame clones and lacks some. The top ten clones hold around 2.8% of a sample with under 150,000 clones, under 95% of them seen once. Sequenced material: peripheral blood, taken on day 0 of MenACWY control vaccination. Every receptor here comes from an adult in good health.

The rearrangement joins TRBV6-5 to TRBJ1-5; D not certain. The ends were cut back, 6 bases at V and 5 bases at J, with 14 bases in the middle. The germline CDR1 and CDR2 sequences are MNHEY and SVGAGI. The CDR3 is 14 amino acids. The CDR3 DNA reads TGTGCCAGCAGGATGCCGGGAGGCGATCAGCCCCAGCATTTT. Translation gives CASRMPGGDQPQHF.

The chain has TRBV28 and TRBJ2-7; TRBD2 aligns across 12 bases. The CDR3 loop spans 15 amino acids. Trimming removed 5 bases from V and 7 bases from J; junction bases left unmatched: 9. Germline assignment: CDR1 MDHEN and CDR2 SYDVKM. The CDR3 sequence is CASSLFLAGGNEQYF. CDR3 coding DNA: TGTGCCAGCAGTCTCTTCCTAGCGGGAGGGAATGAGCAGTACTTC.

On this clone: The sample contains more than one DNA sequence encoding this CDR3. The V call is TRBV3-1 (or the pseudogene TRBV3-2), the J call TRBJ1-5; no firm D call. The CDR3 has 13 residues. V was trimmed by 3 bases and J by 6 bases, leaving 9 bases between them. The germline V gene has CDR1 LGHDT and CDR2 YNNKEL (reference sequence). CDR3 in amino acids: CASSQELSQPQHF. In DNA, the CDR3 is TGTGCCAGCAGCCAGGAACTTAGTCAGCCCCAGCATTTT.

This clone has a single count. The CDR3, as DNA: TGTGCCAGCATTAAAGCCAAGGGCCATGAGCAGTTCTTC. Translating gives CASIKAKGHEQFF. V usage is TRBV5-5 and J usage is TRBJ2-1; D is uncertain. V lost 6 bases and J lost 8, with 15 bases in between. CDR1 SGHKS and CDR2 YYEKEE come from the germline V gene (reference sequence). CDR3 length: 13 amino acids.

This chain joins TRBV3-1 (or the pseudogene TRBV3-2) and TRBJ2-7, with 13 bases aligning to TRBD2. CDR3 length: 16 amino acids. The germline gives CDR1 LGHDT, CDR2 YNNKEL (reference sequence). J lost 3 bases, V lost 4 bases, and 6 bases had no gene match. The CDR3 DNA sequence: TGTGCCAGCAGCCGAGGACTAGCGGGGGACTACTACGAGCAGTACTTC. Amino acid sequence: CASSRGLAGDYYEQYF.

The chain couples TRBV28 to TRBJ1-6; no firm D call. The CDR3 has 13 residues. V lost 10 bases and J 4 bases, leaving 11 bases between the germline ends. Germline V gene data show CDR1 as MDHEN and CDR2 as SYDVKM. The CDR3 here is CAIGGVYNSPLHF. Written as DNA, the CDR3 is TGTGCCATCGGCGGGGTGTATAATTCACCCCTCCACTTT. The full variable domain, with the rest looked up from reference TRBV28 and TRBJ1-6, is DVKVTQSSRYLVKRTGEKVFLECVQDMDHENMFWYRQDPGLGLRLIYFSYDVKMKEKGDIPEGYSVSREKKERFSLILESASTNQTSMYLCAIGGVYNSPLHFGNGTRLTVT.

The chain joins TRBV5-1 to TRBJ1-2; D remains ambiguous. Trimming cost V 0 bases and J 4 bases, with 10 bases left between them. This CDR3 has 14 residues. Looked up from germline, CDR1 is SGHRS and CDR2 is YFSETQ. CDR3 sequence reads: CASSLEISGYGYTF. As DNA, the CDR3 is TGCGCCAGCAGCTTGGAGATCTCAGGCTATGGCTACACCTTC.

Concerning this clone: The junction departs from the called germline gene at one end, perhaps through a read error. The chain carries TRBV6-1 and TRBJ1-2; D gene unclear. Germline values: CDR1 MNHNS, CDR2 SASEGT. The CDR3 totals 16 residues. Written as DNA, the CDR3 is TGTGCCAGCAGAGAAGCACAGAAAACTTACAAGTATGGCTACACCTTC. Its translation: CASREAQKTYKYGYTF.

The chain joins TRBV29-1 to TRBJ1-2, with D possibly TRBD1 on 5 matching bases. V was cut by 0 bases and J by 7 bases, with 12 bases left in between. This CDR3 spans 13 amino acids. CDR1 is SQVTM, CDR2 ANQGSEA, per germline. The CDR3, as DNA: TGCAGCGTTGAAGATTCGAGGGGCTCTGGCTACACCTTC. Translating gives CSVEDSRGSGYTF.

The chain links TRBV18 to TRBJ2-3; no reliable D call. V gave up 2 bases and J gave up 1 base, with 13 bases separating them. Germline CDR1 KGHSH, CDR2 LQKENI. The CDR3 is made up of 16 amino acids. The CDR3 sequence is CASSPYGSSGTDTQYF. CDR3 bases: TGTGCCAGCTCACCATACGGCAGCTCGGGCACAGATACGCAGTATTTT.

The CDR3 is CASSLTSGGAGTQYF. The CDR3 DNA is TGTGCCAGCAGTCTCACTAGCGGGGGGGCAGGTACGCAGTATTTT. V and J are TRBV2 and TRBJ2-3, with 13 bases matching TRBD2. The germline V gene has CDR1 SNHLY and CDR2 FYNNEI. V shed 5 bases, J shed 8 bases, and the junction held 7 bases outside the gene matches. This CDR3 is built from 15 residues.

This chain links TRBV27 with TRBJ2-2; TRBD2 matches at 14 bases. Losses at the gene ends were 7 bases for V and 2 bases for J; bases not matched to a gene: 6. In germline, CDR1 is MNHEY, CDR2 SMNVEV (reference sequence). The CDR3 is 17 amino acids. The CDR3: CASKGLAGVGNTGELFF. CDR3 bases: TGTGCCAGCAAGGGACTAGCGGGAGTGGGAAACACCGGGGAGCTGTTTTTT.

The chain links TRBV25-1 to TRBJ2-7, with 9 bases that match TRBD1. The CDR3 sequence is 15 residues long. The V segment lost 3 bases and the J segment 1 base; nucleotides outside the gene matches: 4. Germline lookup yields CDR1 MGHDK and CDR2 SYGVNS. The CDR3 nucleotides are TGTGCCAGCAGTGACCCCGGACAGGGGTCCTACGAGCAGTACTTC. Translation gives CASSDPGQGSYEQYF.

The rearrangement uses TRBV18 and TRBJ1-1, with D perhaps matching TRBD1 (6 bases). Germline V gene sequence: CDR1 KGHSH, CDR2 LQKENI. The CDR3 is made up of 16 amino acids. V shed 2 bases and J shed 0 bases, with 13 bases lying between them. The chain's CDR3 is CASSPVQGGLNTEAFF. The CDR3 nucleotides are TGTGCCAGCTCACCAGTACAGGGAGGCTTGAACACTGAAGCTTTCTTT.

The chain combines TRBV6-5 with TRBJ1-2, with 9 positions matching TRBD1. The ends lost 6 bases at V and 4 bases at J; junction bases unmatched: 3. The CDR3 runs to 13 residues. CDR1 and CDR2 from the germline V gene are MNHEY and SVGAGI. CDR3 nucleotide sequence: TGTGCCAGCAGGCTGACAGGGGGCTATGGCTACACCTTC. It encodes CASRLTGGYGYTF.

Details on this clone: The same CDR3 is also encoded by other DNA sequences in this sample. The rearrangement links TRBV19 to TRBJ2-7; D is ambiguous. V gave up 1 base and J gave up 3 bases, with 10 bases separating them. CDR1 and CDR2 from the germline V gene are LNHDA and SQIVND (reference sequence). CDR3 length equals 14 residues. The CDR3, as DNA: TGTGCCAGTAGTATAGCAGGCGGAAACTACGAGCAGTACTTC. Its protein product is CASSIAGGNYEQYF.

This chain uses TRBV5-1 with TRBJ2-7; TRBD2 matches at 14 bases. Trimming took 4 bases from V and 5 from J; bases not matched to a gene: 11. The germline CDR1 and CDR2 sequences are SGHRS and YFSETQ. The CDR3 length is 17 residues. The chain's CDR3 is CASSVRLAGGVGDEQYF. CDR3 sequence (DNA): TGCGCCAGCAGCGTCCGACTAGCGGGAGGGGTGGGGGACGAGCAGTACTTC.

The chain recombines TRBV20-1 with TRBJ2-1, with 9 nucleotides matching TRBD2. The ends lost 3 bases at V and 8 bases at J; junction bases unmatched: 11. In germline, CDR1 is DFQATT, CDR2 SNEGSKA (reference sequence). This CDR3 region has 15 residues. CDR3 DNA: TGCAGTGCTAGTTTATCGGGCGGGGGGGCACATGAGCAGTTCTTC. Translating gives CSASLSGGGAHEQFF.

The rearrangement links TRBV19 to TRBJ1-5; a possible D gene is TRBD1 (6 bases). This CDR3 region has 14 residues. Germline loops: CDR1 LNHDA, CDR2 SQIVND (reference sequence). Trimming removed 6 bases at V and 4 bases at J, with 13 bases between. CDR3 loop: CASRQGSINQPQHF. The CDR3 DNA follows: TGTGCCAGTAGGCAGGGGTCAATTAATCAGCCCCAGCATTTT. Variable domain in full (rest from reference TRBV19 and TRBJ1-5): DGGITQSPKYLFRKEGQNVTLSCEQNLNHDAMYWYRQDPGQGLRLIYYSQIVNDFQKGDIAEGYSVSREKKESFPLTVTSAQKNPTAFYLCASRQGSINQPQHFGDGTRLSIL.

The chain links TRBV2 to TRBJ2-5; possibly TRBD2 for D (6 bases). This CDR3 spans 12 amino acids. Germline V gene sequence: CDR1 SNHLY, CDR2 FYNNEI. V was shortened by 10 bases and J by 4 bases, with 13 bases between the two germline ends. The DNA for the CDR3 is TGTGCCACCCGTAGCGGAGGAGAGACCCAGTACTTC. Amino acid sequence: CATRSGGETQYF. The full variable domain, in which reference TRBV2 and TRBJ2-5 provide the parts outside the CDR3, is EPEVTQTPSHQVTQMGQEVILRCVPISNHLYFYWYRQILGQKVEFLVSFYNNEISEKSEIFDDQFSVERPDGSNFTLKIRSTKLEDSAMYFCATRSGGETQYFGPGTRLLVL.

CDR3 DNA sequence: TGCGCCAGCAGAGGGGTAGGAAACACCATATATTTT. This sequence encodes CASRGVGNTIYF. The chain is built from TRBV10-2 and TRBJ1-3, with a weak D call TRBD1 (5 bases). Trimming left V 6 bases short and J 4 bases short, with 7 bases between. Germline CDR1 WSHSY, CDR2 SAAADI. CDR3 size: 12 residues.

This sequence joins TRBV15 and TRBJ1-5, with D uncertain. In germline, CDR1 is LNHNV, CDR2 YYDKDF (reference sequence). V was clipped by 3 bases and J by 11 bases, with 14 bases between them. The CDR3 contains 13 residues. The CDR3 DNA reads TGTGCCACCAGCAGCGGCCCGGCCGCAGCCCAGCATTTT. This sequence encodes CATSSGPAAAQHF.